Below are 13 T cell receptor beta chains sequenced from a single sample in a study of blood T cell repertoires in COVID-19 (dated by TCRdb to 2019 to 2021). The receptor library was made with the immunoSEQ multiplex PCR assay. The table was pulled from immuneACCESS by TCRdb, which kept in-frame rearrangements only. Such tables lose some clones; where checked, under half of the loss comes from unresolved V genes, and the rest has no known cause. This sample gives roughly 260,000 clones in total; around 87% of them show up just once. The top ten clones comprise over 2% of the sample. Sequencing used peripheral blood. The receptors were sampled from a woman in her forties or fifties with acute or convalescent COVID-19.

For the CDR3, the DNA is TGTGCCAGCAGGTACTCTGGAAACACCATATATTTT. The encoded protein is CASRYSGNTIYF. The chain links TRBV12-3 or TRBV12-4 to TRBJ1-3; D is undetermined. This CDR3 has 12 amino acids. V lost 6 bases, J lost 0 bases, and 3 bases lay in between.

CDR3 sequence reads: CASSLDIGVGQPQHF. The CDR3 DNA reads TGCGCCAGCAGCTTGGACATAGGGGTCGGTCAGCCCCAGCATTTT. The chain recombines TRBV5-1 with TRBJ1-5; D may be TRBD1 (5 bases). V gave up 0 bases and J gave up 6 bases, with 13 bases separating them. This CDR3 region has 15 residues. Germline-derived CDR1 and CDR2 are SGHRS and YFSETQ. The full variable domain, with the rest looked up from reference TRBV5-1 and TRBJ1-5, is KAGVTQTPRYLIKTRGQQVTLSCSPISGHRSVSWYQQTPGQGLQFLFEYFSETQRNKGNFPGRFSGRQFSNSRSEMNVSTLELGDSALYLCASSLDIGVGQPQHFGDGTRLSIL.

The chain uses TRBV6-5 and TRBJ2-3; TRBD2 aligns across 11 bases. The CDR3 contains 15 residues. The trim removed 7 bases at V and 1 base at J, leaving 4 bases unmatched. Looked up from germline, CDR1 is MNHEY and CDR2 is SVGAGI. The CDR3 region has the DNA TGTGCCAGCACGAATAGCGGGAGGGGCACAGATACGCAGTATTTT. Its protein is CASTNSGRGTDTQYF.

The CDR3, as DNA: TGTGCCAGCAGCCGACCGGGACAGGTCACAGATACGCAGTATTTT. As protein: CASSRPGQVTDTQYF. The gene calls are TRBV2 and TRBJ2-3; TRBD1 agrees at 8 bases. The CDR3 has 15 residues. Germline lookup yields CDR1 SNHLY and CDR2 FYNNEI. After removal of 6 bases from V and 2 bases from J, the junction contained 7 bases not matched to a gene.

The table lists this clone with a count of one. This chain joins TRBV7-2 and TRBJ2-2, with D tentatively TRBD1 (5 bases). Germline V gene sequence: CDR1 SGHTA, CDR2 FQGNSA. The CDR3 is made up of 15 amino acids. V shed 3 bases and J shed 9 bases, with 17 bases lying between them. CDR3 nucleotide sequence: TGTGCCAGCAGCTTGGACACCCTAGGTTCCAGGGAGCTGTTTTTT. Translation gives CASSLDTLGSRELFF.

This clone was seen at least ten times. V usage is TRBV4-2 and J usage is TRBJ1-1; 7 bases match TRBD1. There are 16 residues in the CDR3. In germline, CDR1 is LGHNA, CDR2 YNFKEQ. V lost 0 bases, J lost 2 bases, and 6 bases stayed unmatched. As DNA, the CDR3 is TGTGCCAGCAGCCAAGAAGGGACAGCCCTTAACACTGAAGCTTTCTTT. Translated: CASSQEGTALNTEAFF.

This chain joins TRBV28 and TRBJ2-5; 7 bases align to TRBD2. Losses at the gene ends were 5 bases for V and 5 bases for J; bases not matched to a gene: 11. This CDR3 comprises 15 residues. Per germline, CDR1 MDHEN and CDR2 SYDVKM. The CDR3 nucleotides read TGTGCCAGCAGTAGTCTCGCGGGAGTGGGCGAGACCCAGTACTTC. Translation gives CASSSLAGVGETQYF.

This clone was counted once. The chain uses TRBV18 and TRBJ1-2, with D unclear. The ends were cut back, 2 bases at V and 4 bases at J, with 20 bases in the middle. The V gene's germline CDR1 is KGHSH and CDR2 LQKENI. The CDR3 has 17 residues. The CDR3 sequence is CASSPTGWREHSYGYTF. The CDR3, as DNA: TGTGCCAGCTCACCAACCGGTTGGCGGGAACATAGCTATGGCTACACCTTC.

This chain joins TRBV30 and TRBJ1-4; 7 bases are a match to TRBD1. The CDR3 loop spans 14 amino acids. The germline gives CDR1 GTSNPN, CDR2 SVGIG (reference sequence). The trim removed 6 bases at V and 8 bases at J, leaving 12 bases unmatched. For the CDR3, the DNA is TGTGCCTGTTTTCTAGGGGGCGCGGGAGAAAAACTGTTTTTT. Translated, it gives CACFLGGAGEKLFF.

CDR3 sequence: CASSRDRTNYGYTF. In DNA form, the CDR3 reads TGTGCCAGCAGTCGGGACAGAACTAACTATGGCTACACCTTC. The J gene is TRBJ1-2, the V gene TRBV6-5; 7 nucleotides agree with TRBD1. CDR3 length: 14 amino acids. With 5 bases clipped from V and 0 bases from J, the junction kept 3 bases outside the gene matches. Looked up from germline, CDR1 is MNHEY and CDR2 is SVGAGI.

The rearrangement uses TRBV28 and TRBJ1-2, with 8 bases aligning to TRBD1. The CDR3 has 15 amino acids. The V and J ends lost 6 bases and 4 bases, in that order; junction bases with no gene match: 10. Germline V gene sequence: CDR1 MDHEN, CDR2 SYDVKM. In nucleotides, the CDR3 is TGTGCCAGCAGGGACTTGGACAGGGCGATCTATGGCTACACCTTC. This gives the protein CASRDLDRAIYGYTF.

The V call is TRBV5-1, the J call TRBJ2-1; 8 positions match TRBD2. V was clipped by 4 bases and J by 16 bases; unmatched bases: 10. From germline, CDR1 is SGHRS and CDR2 YFSETQ. There are 12 residues in the CDR3. This chain's CDR3 is CASSLDSGTGFF. In DNA, the CDR3 is TGCGCCAGCAGCCTAGATAGCGGGACCGGCTTCTTC.

The V call is TRBV19, the J call TRBJ2-7, with 8 nucleotides matching TRBD2. V was clipped by 7 bases and J by 3 bases; unmatched bases: 11. The CDR3 sequence is 15 residues long. Germline values: CDR1 LNHDA, CDR2 SQIVND (reference sequence). The CDR3 reads CASTPRSGSIYEQYF. The CDR3 DNA reads as TGTGCCAGTACCCCGAGGAGCGGGAGTATCTACGAGCAGTACTTC.